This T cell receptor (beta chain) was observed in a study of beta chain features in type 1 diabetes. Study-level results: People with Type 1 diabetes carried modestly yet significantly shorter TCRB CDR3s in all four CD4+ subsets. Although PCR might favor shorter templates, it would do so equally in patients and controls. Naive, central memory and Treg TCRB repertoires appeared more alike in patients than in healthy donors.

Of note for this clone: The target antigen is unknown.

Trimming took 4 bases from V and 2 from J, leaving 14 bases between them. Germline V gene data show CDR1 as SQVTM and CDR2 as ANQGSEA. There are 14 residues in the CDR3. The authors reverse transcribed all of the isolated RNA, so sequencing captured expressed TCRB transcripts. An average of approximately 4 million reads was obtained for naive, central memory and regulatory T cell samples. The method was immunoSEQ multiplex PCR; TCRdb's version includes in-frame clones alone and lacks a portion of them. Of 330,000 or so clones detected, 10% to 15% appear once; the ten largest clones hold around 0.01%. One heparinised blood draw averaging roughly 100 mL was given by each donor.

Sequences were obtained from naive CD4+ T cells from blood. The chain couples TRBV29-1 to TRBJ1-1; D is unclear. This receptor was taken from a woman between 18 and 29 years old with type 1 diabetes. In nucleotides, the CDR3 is TGCAGCGTTGGAAGCAGGCGGGCAAACACTGAAGCTTTCTTT. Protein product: CSVGSRRANTEAFF.